This T cell receptor (beta chain) was observed in a study of blood T cell repertoires in COVID-19. This clone was recorded at least ten times. Sequencing was performed with immunoSEQ multiplex PCR; in TCRdb, only in-frame clones are kept and a portion is missing. The table records about 92,000 clones, 55% to 80% of them present only once. The sequencing sample was made of peripheral blood. This receptor was obtained from an older woman in a cohort sampled during active or convalescent COVID-19.

The DNA for the CDR3 is TGTGCCAGCAGCTTAGGACGGGGGGTATACTCCTACAATGAGCAGTTCTTC. Protein sequence: CASSLGRGVYSYNEQFF. The V and J genes are TRBV7-6 and TRBJ2-1; TRBD2 agrees at 7 bases. The CDR3 consists of 17 residues. Germline loops: CDR1 SGHVS, CDR2 FNYEAQ. Trimming took 1 base from V and 0 from J; bases not matched to a gene: 6.